Listed here are 21 T cell receptor beta chains from one sample, sequenced in a study of identical twins. TCRdb re-derived calls from the 5' RACE reads in MiXCR, one entry per CDR3 protein. The sample yields some 500,000 distinct CDR3 sequences, approximately 14% seen once. This same sample was also part of a study on yellow fever vaccine responses in identical twins.

Sequenced sample: CD4+ T cells sorted from blood. All receptors derive from a young woman in good health.

The table lists this clonotype with a few counts. The genes are TRBV20-1 and TRBJ2-2, with a possible D match to TRBD2 (5 bases). Trimming removed 6 bases from V and 7 bases from J, with 12 bases in between. This CDR3 has 12 residues. CDR1 and CDR2 from the germline V gene are DFQATT and SNEGSKA (reference sequence). The CDR3 spells CSARRDVGELFF. The CDR3 DNA reads TGCAGTGCCCGACGGGATGTCGGGGAGCTGTTTTTT.

This clonotype was seen ten or more times. The chain couples TRBV3-1 to TRBJ1-5; D is ambiguous. V was trimmed by 2 bases and J by 4 bases, leaving 6 bases between them. The germline gives CDR1 LGHDT, CDR2 YNNKEL (reference sequence). The CDR3 is 13 residues long. The CDR3 reads CASSQLGNQPQHF. CDR3 DNA sequence: TGTGCCAGCAGCCAACTGGGGAATCAGCCCCAGCATTTT.

For the CDR3, the DNA is TGCGCCAGCAGCCAAGGACCTAGCGGGAACACAGATACGCAGTATTTT. Translated, it gives CASSQGPSGNTDTQYF. This chain uses TRBV4-3 with TRBJ2-3, with 9 positions matching TRBD2. The junction had 4 bases not matched to a gene; V was cut back by 1 base and J by 2 bases. This CDR3 is 16 amino acids long. Per the germline V gene, CDR1 is LGHNA and CDR2 is YSLEER.

This clonotype was seen only a few times. The chain employs TRBV4-2 and TRBJ1-4, with D uncertain. The V gene lost 1 base and the J gene lost 1 base, with 4 bases spanning the gap. The CDR3 contains 14 residues. Per germline, CDR1 LGHNA and CDR2 YNFKEQ. CDR3 nucleotide sequence: TGTGCCAGCAGCCAAGTAGGAACTAATGAAAAACTGTTTTTT. Translated: CASSQVGTNEKLFF.

The chain is built from TRBV29-1 and TRBJ1-1; no clear D gene. V was cut by 4 bases and J by 4 bases, with 19 bases left in between. Germline V lookup: CDR1 SQVTM, CDR2 ANQGSEA. CDR3 length equals 15 residues. For the CDR3, the DNA is TGCAGCGTTGTAATCGCCGGCGGGGTAAGCACTGAAGCTTTCTTT. It yields the protein CSVVIAGGVSTEAFF.

This clonotype has ten or more counts. The rearrangement joins TRBV7-9 to TRBJ2-1; tentative D call: TRBD2 (6 bases). The CDR3 is 15 residues long. The germline V gene encodes CDR1 SEHNR and CDR2 FQNEAQ (reference sequence). With 1 base removed from V and 5 bases from J, the gap between germline ends came to 12 bases. CDR3 loop: CASSLDRTTNNEQFF. The CDR3 coding sequence is TGTGCCAGCAGCTTAGATAGGACTACGAACAATGAGCAGTTCTTC.

A note on this clonotype: At one boundary the junction diverges from the germline segment, which might be a read error. The chain recombines TRBV10-3 with TRBJ2-3, with 12 bases matching TRBD2. This CDR3 has 19 amino acids. Germline V gene data show CDR1 as ENHRY and CDR2 as SYGVKD. The CDR3 nucleotides are TGTGCCCTCAGTCCCTCAAGGTGGGCTAGCGGGGGGGCCCGAGATACGCAGTATTTT. Its translation is CALSPSRWASGGARDTQYF.

The CDR3 DNA reads TGTGCCAGCTCCCCCGGGTGGTTCCAAGAGACCCAGTACTTC. It yields the protein CASSPGWFQETQYF. The chain combines TRBV18 with TRBJ2-5; D is ambiguous. Germline assignment: CDR1 KGHSH and CDR2 LQKENI. The V end lost 6 bases, the J end lost 1 base, and 12 bases lay between the germline ends. This CDR3 region has 14 residues.

This clonotype was counted between two and nine times. The V and J genes are TRBV7-3 and TRBJ2-2, with 8 bases fitting TRBD1. Trimming at V came to 3 bases and at J to 1 base, leaving 7 bases not matched to a gene. This CDR3 has 17 residues. CDR1 SGHTA and CDR2 FQGTGA come from the germline V gene. DNA for the CDR3: TGTGCCAGCAGCTTCAAATCGGGACAGGAGAACACCGGGGAGCTGTTTTTT. This translates into CASSFKSGQENTGELFF.

This clonotype has a count of ten or more. The chain is built from TRBV5-1 and TRBJ2-3; D uncertain. Germline V CDR1 and CDR2: SGHRS, YFSETQ. The CDR3 is 12 residues long. Deletions cut 1 base from V and 3 bases from J, with 3 bases between. The CDR3, as DNA: TGCGCCAGCAGCTTGAAGACAGATACGCAGTATTTT. It codes for CASSLKTDTQYF.

This sequence joins TRBV12-3 or TRBV12-4 and TRBJ1-5; D ambiguous. The germline V and J ends were trimmed by 1 base and 2 bases, with 12 bases remaining between them. CDR3 length: 16 amino acids. As DNA, the CDR3 is TGTGCCAGCAGTTTAGGATCCTCCTTAGGCAATCAGCCCCAGCATTTT. As protein: CASSLGSSLGNQPQHF.

This clonotype has a handful of counts. The chain recombines TRBV12-3 or TRBV12-4 with TRBJ2-7; unclear D gene. This CDR3 is built from 17 residues. V was shortened by 4 bases and J by 0 bases, with 19 bases between the two germline ends. The CDR3 loop is CASSYYPPELRSYEQYF. CDR3 coding DNA: TGTGCCAGCAGTTACTATCCCCCAGAACTCCGCTCCTACGAGCAGTACTTC.

The chain recombines TRBV7-3 with TRBJ2-1; possible D gene TRBD1, 6 bases. Deletions cut 2 bases from V and 5 bases from J, with 16 bases between. The germline V gene has CDR1 SGHTA and CDR2 FQGTGA. This CDR3 comprises 16 residues. The CDR3 spells CASSLFGTGSHNEQFF. CDR3 sequence (DNA): TGTGCCAGCAGCTTATTTGGCACAGGGTCCCACAATGAGCAGTTCTTC.

The CDR3 sequence is CASQEGNYGYTF. CDR3 nucleotide sequence: TGTGCCAGCCAGGAGGGGAACTATGGCTACACCTTC. The chain couples TRBV21-1 to TRBJ1-2. TRBV21-1 is reported as a pseudogene. CDR3 length: 12 residues.

This clonotype appeared a few times. The chain carries TRBV20-1 and TRBJ2-2; D uncertain. The CDR3 spans 16 residues. CDR1 is DFQATT, CDR2 SNEGSKA, per germline (reference sequence). V gave up 0 bases and J gave up 1 base, with 12 bases separating them. This chain's CDR3 is CSARERNGLNTGELFF. DNA of the CDR3: TGCAGTGCTAGAGAGAGAAACGGCCTGAACACCGGGGAGCTGTTTTTT.

The gene calls are TRBV7-8 and TRBJ1-1; D perhaps matches TRBD1 (5 bases). The CDR3 length is 15 residues. CDR1 and CDR2 (germline): SGHVS, FQNEAQ. The germline V and J ends were trimmed by 2 bases and 3 bases, with 13 bases remaining between them. In DNA form, the CDR3 reads TGTGCCAGCAGCTTAACCATCCGGGGGGACACTGAAGCTTTCTTT. Its protein is CASSLTIRGDTEAFF. Full variable domain (remainder filled in from reference TRBV7-8 and TRBJ1-1): GAGVSQSPRYKVAKRGQDVALRCDPISGHVSLFWYQQALGQGPEFLTYFQNEAQLDKSGLPSDRFFAERPEGSVSTLKIQRTQQEDSAVYLCASSLTIRGDTEAFFGQGTRLTVV.

This clonotype was detected only a few times. The chain couples TRBV15 to TRBJ1-6, with 7 bases that match TRBD1. The junction had 9 bases not matched to a gene; V was cut back by 0 bases and J by 10 bases. CDR1 is LNHNV, CDR2 YYDKDF, per germline (reference sequence). The CDR3 length is 16 residues. The CDR3 region is CATSRDRAARGSPLHF. DNA of the CDR3: TGTGCCACCAGCAGAGATAGGGCCGCCAGGGGGTCACCCCTCCACTTT.

This clonotype was detected a few times. The chain recombines TRBV15 with TRBJ2-7; D remains ambiguous. With 1 base removed from V and 7 bases from J, the gap between germline ends came to 11 bases. The CDR3 has 13 residues. Germline V gene sequence: CDR1 LNHNV, CDR2 YYDKDF (reference sequence). The CDR3 loop is CATSRVGLGEQYF. CDR3 DNA: TGTGCCACCAGCAGAGTAGGGTTGGGTGAGCAGTACTTC.

This clonotype was found a few times. The chain combines TRBV15 with TRBJ2-7; 7 nucleotides agree with TRBD1. The CDR3 contains 15 residues. Looked up from germline, CDR1 is LNHNV and CDR2 is YYDKDF (reference sequence). J lost 5 bases, V lost 0 bases, and 7 bases had no gene match. CDR3 sequence: CATSRDDRVGHEQYF. The CDR3 coding sequence is TGTGCCACCAGCAGAGATGACAGGGTCGGCCACGAGCAGTACTTC. Combining the CDR3 with reference TRBV15 and TRBJ2-7 gives the whole variable domain DAMVIQNPRYQVTQFGKPVTLSCSQTLNHNVMYWYQQKSSQAPKLLFHYYDKDFNNEADTPDNFQSRRPNTSFCFLDIRSPGLGDTAMYLCATSRDDRVGHEQYFGPGTRLTVT.

The V and J genes are TRBV29-1 and TRBJ2-3; 7 bases match TRBD1. Germline values: CDR1 SQVTM, CDR2 ANQGSEA. Trimming at V came to 6 bases and at J to 0 bases, leaving 3 bases not matched to a gene. This CDR3 is 13 amino acids long. In nucleotides, the CDR3 is TGCAGCGTCGACAGGGTTAGCACAGATACGCAGTATTTT. Encoded protein: CSVDRVSTDTQYF.

This clonotype was found a few times. V and J are TRBV12-3 or TRBV12-4 and TRBJ1-1; D possibly corresponds to TRBD1 (5 bases). The CDR3 length is 16 residues. The V end lost 2 bases, the J end lost 10 bases, and 23 bases lay between the germline ends. Here the CDR3 reads CASSLTAQGGSIGAFF. The CDR3 nucleotides are TGTGCCAGCAGTTTAACGGCTCAGGGAGGTTCCATTGGAGCTTTCTTT.